A single T cell receptor beta chain is shown here with its context. The antigen is unknown. This entry comes from a study of cytomegalovirus exposure and HLA in healthy donors. Regarding the study as a whole: Most TCR beta V segments were productive about 90% or about 30% of the time in an earlier analysis. Rarity characterized most TCR sequences, yet some public TCRs appeared in many donors.

V shed 1 base and J 2 bases; nucleotides not matched to a gene: 3. The CDR3 runs to 15 residues. The germline V gene has CDR1 SGHRS and CDR2 YFSETQ. The PCR contained 60 Vbeta and 13 Jbeta primers. The data were produced by immunoSEQ multiplex PCR, yet TCRdb's version contains in-frame clones alone and is incomplete. The sample contains around 150,000 clones, around 80% of which appear only once. This receptor was taken from a human donor in good health. Sample: PBMCs. V and J are TRBV5-1 and TRBJ2-3, with 8 bases fitting TRBD1. The CDR3 protein is CASSLPGGATDTQYF. CDR3 nucleotides: TGCGCCAGCAGCTTGCCAGGGGGCGCCACAGATACGCAGTATTTT.